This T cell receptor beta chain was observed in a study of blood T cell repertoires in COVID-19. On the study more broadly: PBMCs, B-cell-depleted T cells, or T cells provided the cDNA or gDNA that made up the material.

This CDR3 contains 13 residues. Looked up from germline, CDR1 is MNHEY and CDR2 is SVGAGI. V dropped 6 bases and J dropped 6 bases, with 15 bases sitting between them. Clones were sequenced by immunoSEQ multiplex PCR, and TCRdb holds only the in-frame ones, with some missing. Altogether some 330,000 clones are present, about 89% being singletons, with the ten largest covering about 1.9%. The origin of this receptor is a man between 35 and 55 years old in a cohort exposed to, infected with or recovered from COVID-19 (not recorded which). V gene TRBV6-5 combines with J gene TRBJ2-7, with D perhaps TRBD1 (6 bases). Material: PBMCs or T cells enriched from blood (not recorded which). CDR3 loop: CASRQNTGTEQYF. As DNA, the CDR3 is TGTGCCAGCAGGCAAAATACAGGGACCGAGCAGTACTTC.